This entry describes one TCR beta chain. Its antigen is not identified. Germline CDR1 MDHEN, CDR2 SYDVKM. This CDR3 contains 15 residues. J lost 7 bases, V lost 5 bases, and 6 bases had no gene match. This sample was included in a study of graft-versus-host responses after intestinal transplantation. Study context: Among the recipients, all got anti-thymocyte globulin induction and then tacrolimus and steroids for 2 to 3 years. The study, taken as a whole, reports: GvH clones detected in recipient marrow included some appearing first in ileum or blood.

Data came from immunoSEQ multiplex PCR; TCRdb stores just in-frame clones and leaves some out. The profile covers about 40,000 clones, with more than 80% appearing a single time and around 2.5% taken by the ten largest. The sample was PBMCs, taken almost 320 days after intestinal transplant. The source of this sequence is a human patient who received an intestinal transplant, so some T cells may come from the graft donor. The chain carries TRBV28 and TRBJ1-4; 11 bases match TRBD1. CDR3 sequence reads: CASSLPGQGGEKLFF. CDR3 nucleotide sequence: TGTGCCAGCAGTCTCCCGGGACAGGGGGGTGAAAAACTGTTTTTT.